Listed below are T cell receptor beta chains from one sample, sequenced in a study of T cell responses to AZD1222 COVID-19 vaccine. Profiling relied on immunoSEQ multiplex PCR, and the TCRdb table lists in-frame clones only, not all of them. The sample includes about 140,000 clones, roughly 87% of them seen just once. The source was peripheral blood, collected 28 days after the second dose of the MenACWY control vaccine. Source of these receptors: an adult who received the MenACWY meningococcal vaccine as a control. CDR3s include the opening cysteine and the closing phenylalanine or tryptophan. A D gene is named only where the DNA matches it firmly. The size field is filled for only some rows; it gives once, few, many or a size class.

cdr3_aa | cdr3_nt | v_call | d_call | clone_size | j_call
CASSFRGVGYNEQFF | TGTGCCAGCAGCTTCAGGGGAGTCGGTTACAATGAGCAGTTCTTC | TRBV5-8 | - | - | TRBJ2-1
CASSEGWDTQYF | TGTGCCAGCAGTGAAGGTTGGGATACGCAGTATTTT | TRBV6-1 | - | - | TRBJ2-3
CAWSVLESPDIQYF | TGTGCCTGGAGTGTACTCGAATCCCCCGACATTCAGTACTTC | TRBV30 | - | once | TRBJ2-4
CASSYVPYNEQFF | TGTGCCAGCAGTTATGTCCCATACAATGAGCAGTTCTTC | TRBV6-2/TRBV6-3 | - | - | TRBJ2-1
CASSLDRDYGYTF | TGTGCCAGTTCCTTAGACAGGGACTATGGCTACACCTTC | TRBV28 | TRBD1 | - | TRBJ1-2
CASSQEGVGKLFF | TGTGCCAGCAGCCAAGAAGGGGTCGGAAAACTGTTTTTT | TRBV3-1/TRBV3-2 | - | - | TRBJ1-4
CASSLDPTGMNTEAFF | TGTGCCAGCAGCTTGGACCCCACGGGGATGAACACTGAAGCTTTCTTT | TRBV7-2 | - | - | TRBJ1-1
CASSLSNGELFF | TGCGCCAGCAGCTTGAGTAACGGGGAGCTGTTTTTT | TRBV5-1 | - | - | TRBJ2-2
CSVEEARGQPQHF | TGCAGCGTTGAAGAAGCCAGGGGGCAGCCCCAGCATTTT | TRBV29-1 | TRBD1 | - | TRBJ1-5
CASSAGPPGTGNTIYF | TGTGCCAGCAGCGCCGGGCCGCCAGGGACTGGAAACACCATATATTTT | TRBV7-2 | - | - | TRBJ1-3
CASSSTGGNTIYF | TGTGCCAGCAGCTCGACCGGGGGAAACACCATATATTTT | TRBV5-4 | - | - | TRBJ1-3